These T cell receptor beta chains were read from a single sample in a study of cytomegalovirus exposure and HLA in healthy donors. The repertoire was sequenced with immunoSEQ multiplex PCR; TCRdb's copy has only in-frame clones and lacks some. The repertoire holds some 110,000 clones, with around 83% as singletons. The sequencing sample was made of PBMCs. All receptors come from a man aged 30 to 39 in good health and CMV-seropositive. Both conserved end residues are part of each CDR3. D genes are given only for firm matches. Only some rows state a clone size, as once, few, many or a class for expanded clones.

j_call clone_size d_call v_call cdr3_aa cdr3_nt
TRBJ2-1 once TRBD2 TRBV19 CASSRLAGGGNEQFF TGTGCCAGTAGTAGACTAGCGGGGGGAGGAAATGAGCAGTTCTTC
TRBJ1-5 - TRBD1 TRBV19 CASSTLLPGQGNNQPQHF TGTGCCAGTAGTACCCTACTGCCGGGACAGGGGAACAATCAGCCCCAGCATTTT
TRBJ2-1 - TRBD2 TRBV29-1 CSVEDRSGRGNEQFF TGCAGCGTTGAAGATAGGAGCGGGAGAGGCAATGAGCAGTTCTTC
TRBJ1-4 - - TRBV6-6 CASSYYNFRDERKLFF TGTGCCAGCAGTTACTACAACTTTCGGGATGAAAGAAAACTGTTTTTT
TRBJ1-6 - - TRBV6-6 CASRLDRTNSPLHF TGTGCCAGCAGATTAGACAGGACAAATTCACCCCTCCACTTT
TRBJ2-1 - TRBD2 TRBV6-1 CASLDRGGSYNEQFF TGTGCCAGCCTAGACCGCGGGGGCTCCTACAATGAGCAGTTCTTC
TRBJ2-1 - - TRBV7-9 CASSLGQRKQFF TGTGCCAGCAGCTTAGGACAAAGGAAGCAGTTCTTC
TRBJ1-5 few TRBD1 TRBV27 CASTPILGRWQGQGDNQPQHF TGTGCCAGCACCCCCATACTGGGAAGGTGGCAAGGACAGGGGGACAATCAGCCCCAGCATTTT
TRBJ1-4 - - TRBV7-9 CASSPWDTSNEKLFF TGTGCCAGCAGCCCATGGGACACCTCTAATGAAAAACTGTTTTTT
TRBJ2-6 few - TRBV11-3 CASSPEGGSSGANVLTF TGTGCCAGCAGCCCGGAAGGGGGAAGCTCTGGGGCCAACGTCCTGACTTTC
TRBJ1-6 - TRBD1 TRBV28 CASGQGLRSPLHF TGTGCCAGCGGACAGGGGCTGCGGTCACCCCTCCACTTT
TRBJ2-1 few - TRBV5-6 CASSLVTEIWNEQFF TGTGCCAGCAGCTTGGTAACAGAAATTTGGAATGAGCAGTTCTTC
TRBJ2-1 few - TRBV27 CASSLGGNYNEQFF TGTGCCAGCAGTTTAGGCGGGAACTACAATGAGCAGTTCTTC
TRBJ1-2 once TRBD1 TRBV19 CASSITLTGELNYGYTF TGTGCCAGTAGTATTACTCTGACAGGGGAGCTTAACTATGGCTACACCTTC
TRBJ1-3 few - TRBV6-5 CASSLTGSGNTIYF TGTGCCAGCAGTTTAACAGGGTCTGGAAACACCATATATTTT
TRBJ2-1 - TRBD2 TRBV9 CASSTNPTSGGYNEQFF TGTGCCAGCAGCACCAATCCCACTAGCGGAGGGTACAATGAGCAGTTCTTC